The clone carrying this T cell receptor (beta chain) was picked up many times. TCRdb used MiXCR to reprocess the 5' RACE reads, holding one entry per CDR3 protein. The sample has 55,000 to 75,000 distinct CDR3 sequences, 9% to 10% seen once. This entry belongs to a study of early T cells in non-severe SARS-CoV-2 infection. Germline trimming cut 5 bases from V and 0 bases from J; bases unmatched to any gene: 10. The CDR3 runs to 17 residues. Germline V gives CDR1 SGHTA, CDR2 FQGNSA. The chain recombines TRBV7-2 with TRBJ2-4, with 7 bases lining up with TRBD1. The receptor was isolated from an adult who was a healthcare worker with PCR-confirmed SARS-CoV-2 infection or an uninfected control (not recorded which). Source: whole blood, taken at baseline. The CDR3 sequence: CASSVEGTDLAKNIQYF. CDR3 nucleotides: TGTGCCAGCAGCGTAGAGGGGACAGATCTAGCCAAAAACATTCAGTACTTC.